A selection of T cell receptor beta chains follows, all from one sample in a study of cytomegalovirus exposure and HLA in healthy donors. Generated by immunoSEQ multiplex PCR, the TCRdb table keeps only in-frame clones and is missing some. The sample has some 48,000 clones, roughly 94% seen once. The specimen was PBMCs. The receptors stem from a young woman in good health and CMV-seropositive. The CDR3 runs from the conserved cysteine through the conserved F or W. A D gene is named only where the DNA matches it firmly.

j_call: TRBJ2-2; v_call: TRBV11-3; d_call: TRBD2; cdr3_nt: TGTGCCAGCAGCTCCTGGGCGGGTAGCGGGGGGAACACCGGGGAGCTGTTTTTT; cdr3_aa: CASSSWAGSGGNTGELFF
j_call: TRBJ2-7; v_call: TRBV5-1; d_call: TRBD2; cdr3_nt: TGCGCCAGCAGCCCTAAGCGGGGGTCGGTCGAGCAGTACTTC; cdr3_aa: CASSPKRGSVEQYF
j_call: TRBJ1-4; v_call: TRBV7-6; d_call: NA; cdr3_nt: TGTGCCAGCAGCCGGCCGGGTGAAAAACTGTTTTTT; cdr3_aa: CASSRPGEKLFF
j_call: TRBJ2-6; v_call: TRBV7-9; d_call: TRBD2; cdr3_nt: TGTGCCAGCAGCTCCTGGGGGGGGTGCAACTCTGGGGCCAACGTCCTGACTTTC; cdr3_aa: CASSSWGGCNSGANVLTF
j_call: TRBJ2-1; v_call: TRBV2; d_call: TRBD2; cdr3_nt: TGTGCCAGCAAGGAGTTACTAGCGGGAGAAGGTGAGCAGTTCTTC; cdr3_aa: CASKELLAGEGEQFF
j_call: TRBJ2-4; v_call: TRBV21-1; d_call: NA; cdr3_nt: TGTGCCAGCAACTCATGGCAGGGGGCGGGAAACATTCAGTACTTC; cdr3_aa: CASNSWQGAGNIQYF
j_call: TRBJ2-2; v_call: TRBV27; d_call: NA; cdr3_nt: TGTGCCAGCAGTTCTGCCGGGGAGCTGTTTTTT; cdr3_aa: CASSSAGELFF
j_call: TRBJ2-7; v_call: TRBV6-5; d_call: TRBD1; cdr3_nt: TGTGCCAGCAGTTACTCTGGGACAGGGACTTACGAGCAGTACTTC; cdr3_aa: CASSYSGTGTYEQYF
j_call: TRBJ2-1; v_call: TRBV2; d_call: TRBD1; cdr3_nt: TGTGCCAGCAGTTACCGGACAGGGGTGGGCAATGAGCAGTTCTTC; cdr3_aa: CASSYRTGVGNEQFF
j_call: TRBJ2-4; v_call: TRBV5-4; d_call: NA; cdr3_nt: TGTGCCAGCAGCTTAAAAGCGGATTCCAAAAACATTCAGTACTTC; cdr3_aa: CASSLKADSKNIQYF
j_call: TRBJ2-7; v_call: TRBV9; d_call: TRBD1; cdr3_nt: TGTGCCAGCAGCGTAGGGACAGGACCATCCTACGAGCAGTACTTC; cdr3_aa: CASSVGTGPSYEQYF
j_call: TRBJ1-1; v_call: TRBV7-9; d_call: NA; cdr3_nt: TGTGCCAGCAGCTCCCCTGCGGTAGCCCCTGAAGCTTTCTTT; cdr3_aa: CASSSPAVAPEAFF
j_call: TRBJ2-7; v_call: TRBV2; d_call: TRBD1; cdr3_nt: TGTGCCAGCAGGAATGGACAGGGCCTTAAGCAGTACTTC; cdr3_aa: CASRNGQGLKQYF
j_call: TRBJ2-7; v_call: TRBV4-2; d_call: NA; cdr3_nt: TGTGCCAGCAGCCAAGAGCCGGGGAGCCCCTACGAGCAGTACTTC; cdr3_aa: CASSQEPGSPYEQYF
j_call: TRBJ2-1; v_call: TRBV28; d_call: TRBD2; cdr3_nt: TGTGCCAGCACCCTATCGGGACTAGCGGGATACAATGAGCAGCTCTTC; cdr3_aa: CASTLSGLAGYNEQLF